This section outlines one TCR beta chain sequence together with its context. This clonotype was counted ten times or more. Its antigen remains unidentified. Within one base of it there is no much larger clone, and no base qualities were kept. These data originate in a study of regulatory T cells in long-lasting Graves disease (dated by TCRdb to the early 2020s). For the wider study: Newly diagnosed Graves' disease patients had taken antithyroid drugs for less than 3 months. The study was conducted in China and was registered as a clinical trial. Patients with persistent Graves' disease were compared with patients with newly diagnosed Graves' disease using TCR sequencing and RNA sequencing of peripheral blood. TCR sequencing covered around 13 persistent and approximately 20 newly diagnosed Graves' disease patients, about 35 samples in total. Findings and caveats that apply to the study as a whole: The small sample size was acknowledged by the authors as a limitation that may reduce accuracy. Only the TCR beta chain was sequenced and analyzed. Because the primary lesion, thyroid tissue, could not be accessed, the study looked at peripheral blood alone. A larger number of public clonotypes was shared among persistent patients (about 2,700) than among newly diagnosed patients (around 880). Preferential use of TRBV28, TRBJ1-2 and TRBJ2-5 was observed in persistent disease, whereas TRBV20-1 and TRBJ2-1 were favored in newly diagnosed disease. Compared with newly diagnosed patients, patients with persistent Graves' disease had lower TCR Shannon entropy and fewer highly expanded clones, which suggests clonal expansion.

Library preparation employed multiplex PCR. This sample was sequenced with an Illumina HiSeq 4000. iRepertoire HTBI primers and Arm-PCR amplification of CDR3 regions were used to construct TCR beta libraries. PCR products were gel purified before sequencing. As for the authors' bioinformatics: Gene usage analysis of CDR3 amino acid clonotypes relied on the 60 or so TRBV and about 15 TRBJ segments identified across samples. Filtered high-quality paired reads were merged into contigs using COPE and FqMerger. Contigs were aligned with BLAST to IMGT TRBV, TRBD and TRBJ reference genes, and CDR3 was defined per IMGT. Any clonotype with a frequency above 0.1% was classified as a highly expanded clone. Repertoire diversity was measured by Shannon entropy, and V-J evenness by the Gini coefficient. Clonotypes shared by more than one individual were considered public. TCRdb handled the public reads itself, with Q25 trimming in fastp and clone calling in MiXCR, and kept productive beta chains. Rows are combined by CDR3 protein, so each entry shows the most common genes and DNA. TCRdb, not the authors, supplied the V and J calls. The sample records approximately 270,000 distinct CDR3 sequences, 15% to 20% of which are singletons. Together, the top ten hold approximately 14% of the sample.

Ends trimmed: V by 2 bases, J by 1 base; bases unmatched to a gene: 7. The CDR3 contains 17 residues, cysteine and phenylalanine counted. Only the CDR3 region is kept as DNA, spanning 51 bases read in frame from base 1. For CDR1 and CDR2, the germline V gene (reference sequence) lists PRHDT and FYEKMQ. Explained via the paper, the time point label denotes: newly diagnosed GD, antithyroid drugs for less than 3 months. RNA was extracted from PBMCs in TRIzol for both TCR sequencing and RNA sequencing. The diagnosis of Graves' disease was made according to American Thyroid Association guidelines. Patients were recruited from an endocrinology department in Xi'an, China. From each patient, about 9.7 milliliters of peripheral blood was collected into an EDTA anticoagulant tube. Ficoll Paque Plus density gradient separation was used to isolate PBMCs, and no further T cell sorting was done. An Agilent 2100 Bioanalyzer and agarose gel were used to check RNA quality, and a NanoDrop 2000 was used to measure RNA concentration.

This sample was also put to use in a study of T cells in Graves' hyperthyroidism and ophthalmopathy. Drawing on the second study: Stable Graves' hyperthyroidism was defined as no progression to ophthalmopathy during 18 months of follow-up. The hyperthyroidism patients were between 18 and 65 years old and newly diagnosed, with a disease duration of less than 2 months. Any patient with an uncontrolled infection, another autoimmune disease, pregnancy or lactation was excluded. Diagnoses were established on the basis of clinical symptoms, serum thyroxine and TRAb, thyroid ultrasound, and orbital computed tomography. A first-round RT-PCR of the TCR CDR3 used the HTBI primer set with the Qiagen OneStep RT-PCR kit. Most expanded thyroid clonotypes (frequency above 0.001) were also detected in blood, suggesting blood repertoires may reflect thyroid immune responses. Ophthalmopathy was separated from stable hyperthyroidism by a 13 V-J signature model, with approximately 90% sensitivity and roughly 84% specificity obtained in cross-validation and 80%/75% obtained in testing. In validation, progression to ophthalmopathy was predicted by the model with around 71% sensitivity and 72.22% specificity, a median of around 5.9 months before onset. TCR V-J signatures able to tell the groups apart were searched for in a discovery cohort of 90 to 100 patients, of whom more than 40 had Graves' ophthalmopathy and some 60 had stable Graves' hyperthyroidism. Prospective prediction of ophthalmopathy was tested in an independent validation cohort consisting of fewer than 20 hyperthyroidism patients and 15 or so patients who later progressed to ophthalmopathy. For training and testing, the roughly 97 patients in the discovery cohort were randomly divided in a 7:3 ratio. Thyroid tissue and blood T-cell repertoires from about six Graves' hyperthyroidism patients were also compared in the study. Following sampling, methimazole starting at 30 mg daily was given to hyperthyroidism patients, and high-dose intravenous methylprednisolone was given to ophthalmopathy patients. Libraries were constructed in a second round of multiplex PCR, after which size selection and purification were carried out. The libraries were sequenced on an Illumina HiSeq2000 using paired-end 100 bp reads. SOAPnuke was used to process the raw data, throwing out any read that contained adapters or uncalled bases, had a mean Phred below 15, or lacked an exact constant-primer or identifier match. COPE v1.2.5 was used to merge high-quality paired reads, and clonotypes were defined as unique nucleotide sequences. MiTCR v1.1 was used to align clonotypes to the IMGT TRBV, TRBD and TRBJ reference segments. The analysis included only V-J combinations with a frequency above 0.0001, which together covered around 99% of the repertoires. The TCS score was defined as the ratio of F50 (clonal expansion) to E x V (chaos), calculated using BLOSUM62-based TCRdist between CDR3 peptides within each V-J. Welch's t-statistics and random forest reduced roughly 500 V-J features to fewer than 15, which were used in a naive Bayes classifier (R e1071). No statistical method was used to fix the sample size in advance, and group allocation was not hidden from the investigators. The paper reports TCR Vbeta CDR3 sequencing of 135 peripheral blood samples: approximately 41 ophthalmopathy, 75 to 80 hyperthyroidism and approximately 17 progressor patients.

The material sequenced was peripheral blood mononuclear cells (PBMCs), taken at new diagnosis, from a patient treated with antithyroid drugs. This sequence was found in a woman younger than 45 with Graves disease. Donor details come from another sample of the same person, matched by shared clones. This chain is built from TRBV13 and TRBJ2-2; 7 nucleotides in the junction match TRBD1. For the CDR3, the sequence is CASSLNRDSQNTGELFF. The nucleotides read TGTGCCAGCAGCTTAAACCGGGACAGTCAGAACACCGGGGAGCTGTTTTTT.